This entry features one TCR beta chain sequence. Antigen unknown. The study ran its PCR with 60 Vbeta and 13 Jbeta primers. The repertoire was sequenced with immunoSEQ multiplex PCR; TCRdb's copy has only in-frame clones and lacks some. This table holds 90,000 to 95,000 clones, approximately 81% found once. Each donor's status was that of a healthy bone marrow donor. The V gene end was trimmed by 5 bases and the J gene end by 1 base; junction bases not matched to a gene: 6. Germline CDR1 reads SGHTA; CDR2 reads FQGNSA. The CDR3 runs to 16 residues. The data stem from a study of cytomegalovirus exposure and HLA in healthy donors. Study overall: The early release's HLA-typed donors yielded 65 million to 85 million unique TCRs.

Study-level findings and limits: Sequencing had likely introduced a cluster of highly shared sequence variants as an artifact. The study labeled 150 or so TCR beta chains cytomegalovirus-associated.

The receptor comes from a girl aged 2 to 9 in good health and CMV-seropositive. Material for sequencing was PBMCs. The chain couples TRBV7-2 to TRBJ2-3; 10 bases are shared with TRBD2. In DNA, the CDR3 is TGTGCCAGCAGCCAGGGCCTAGCGGGAGGCACAGATACGCAGTATTTT. Residues: CASSQGLAGGTDTQYF.